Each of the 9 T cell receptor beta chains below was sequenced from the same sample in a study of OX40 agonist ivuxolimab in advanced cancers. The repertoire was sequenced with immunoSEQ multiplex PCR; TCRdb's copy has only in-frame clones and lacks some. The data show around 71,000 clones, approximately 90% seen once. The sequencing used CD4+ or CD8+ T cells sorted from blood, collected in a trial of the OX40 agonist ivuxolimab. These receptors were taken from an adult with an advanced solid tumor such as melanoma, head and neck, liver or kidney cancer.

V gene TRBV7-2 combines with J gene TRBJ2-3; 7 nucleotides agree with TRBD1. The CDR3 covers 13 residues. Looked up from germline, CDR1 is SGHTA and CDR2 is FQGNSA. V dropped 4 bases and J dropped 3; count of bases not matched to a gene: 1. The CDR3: CASSSQGTDTQYF. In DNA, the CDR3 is TGTGCCAGCAGCTCACAGGGGACAGATACGCAGTATTTT.

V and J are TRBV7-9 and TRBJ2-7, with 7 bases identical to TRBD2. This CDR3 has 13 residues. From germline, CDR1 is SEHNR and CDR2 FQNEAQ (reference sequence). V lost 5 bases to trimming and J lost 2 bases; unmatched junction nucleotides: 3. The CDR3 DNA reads TGTGCCAGCAGCGAAAGCGGGACCTACGAGCAGTACTTC. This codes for CASSESGTYEQYF.

In DNA form, the CDR3 reads TGTGCCAGCAGCGCCTCGCTAGCGACCTACGAGCAGTACTTC. It yields the protein CASSASLATYEQYF. V is TRBV9 and J is TRBJ2-7; D perhaps matches TRBD2 (6 bases). The germline V and J ends were trimmed by 3 bases and 2 bases, with 12 bases remaining between them. CDR1 is SGDLS and CDR2 is YYNGEE in the germline V gene. This CDR3 is 14 amino acids long.

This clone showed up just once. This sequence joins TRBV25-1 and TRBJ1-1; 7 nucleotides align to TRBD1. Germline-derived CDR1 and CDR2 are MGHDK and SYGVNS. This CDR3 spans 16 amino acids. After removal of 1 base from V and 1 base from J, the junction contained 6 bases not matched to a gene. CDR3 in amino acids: CASSESGTVSNTEAFF. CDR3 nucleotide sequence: TGTGCCAGCAGTGAATCCGGGACAGTTTCGAACACTGAAGCTTTCTTT.

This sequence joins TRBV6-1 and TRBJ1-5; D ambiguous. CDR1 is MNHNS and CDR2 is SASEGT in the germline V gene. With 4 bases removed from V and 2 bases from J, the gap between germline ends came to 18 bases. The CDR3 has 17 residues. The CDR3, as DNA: TGTGCCAGCAGTGGGGCAGGTTCGACGGCGGGCAATCAGCCCCAGCATTTT. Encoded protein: CASSGAGSTAGNQPQHF.

The CDR3 DNA follows: TGCGCCAGCAGGGCAGAGGGGACGAACACTGAAGCTTTCTTT. Its translation: CASRAEGTNTEAFF. The chain joins TRBV5-1 to TRBJ1-1; tentative D call: TRBD1 (5 bases). The CDR3 runs 14 residues. Between the trimmed V and J ends, which lost 5 bases and 1 base, there was a span of 12 bases. The germline CDR1 and CDR2 sequences are SGHRS and YFSETQ.

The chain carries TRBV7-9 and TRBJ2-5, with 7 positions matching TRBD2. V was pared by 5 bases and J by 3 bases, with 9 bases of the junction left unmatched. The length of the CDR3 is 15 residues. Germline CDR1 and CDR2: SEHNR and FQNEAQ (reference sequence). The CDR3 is CASSAGDSFKETQYF. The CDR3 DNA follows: TGTGCCAGCAGCGCGGGGGACTCTTTCAAAGAGACCCAGTACTTC.

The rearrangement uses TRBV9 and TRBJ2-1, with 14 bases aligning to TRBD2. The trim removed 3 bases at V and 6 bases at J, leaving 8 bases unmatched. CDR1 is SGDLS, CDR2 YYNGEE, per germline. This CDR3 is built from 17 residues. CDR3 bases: TGTGCCAGCAGCGCTAATCCGGGACTAGCGGGAGTCAATGAGCAGTTCTTC. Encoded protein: CASSANPGLAGVNEQFF.

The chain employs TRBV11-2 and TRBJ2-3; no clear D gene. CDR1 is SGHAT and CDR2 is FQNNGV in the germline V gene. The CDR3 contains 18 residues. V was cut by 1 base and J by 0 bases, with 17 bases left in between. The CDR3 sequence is CASSLVPLTPASTDTQYF. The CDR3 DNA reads TGTGCCAGCAGCTTAGTCCCTTTGACTCCGGCCAGCACAGATACGCAGTATTTT. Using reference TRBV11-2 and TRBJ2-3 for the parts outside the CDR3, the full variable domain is EAGVAQSPRYKIIEKRQSVAFWCNPISGHATLYWYQQILGQGPKLLIQFQNNGVVDDSQLPKDRFSAERLKGVDSTLKIQPAKLEDSAVYLCASSLVPLTPASTDTQYFGPGTRLTVL.